This TCR beta chain was identified during a study of T cell changes during pregnancy in multiple sclerosis (dated by TCRdb to between 2018 and 2021). Context from the whole study: Changes in the T cell repertoire over the course of pregnancy were examined in this study in women with multiple sclerosis.

The germline ends are 9 bases apart after V is trimmed by 6 bases and J by 0 bases. Sequences SQVTM (CDR1) and ANQGSEA (CDR2) are obtained from the germline V gene. Taken from cysteine to phenylalanine, the CDR3 has 14 residues. The retained sequence is limited to the CDR3, 42 bases, with the frame set at the first base. Libraries were made using the immunoSEQ multiplex PCR assay. TCRdb holds this immuneACCESS table with in-frame rearrangements only. Some clones are missing; in checked studies, unresolved V genes explain under half, and the rest has no known cause. Within this sample are about 48,000 clones, with 85% to 95% of them counted one time only. 0.7% to 1% of the sample belongs to the ten largest clones. Details on this clone: Its recognized antigen is unknown. Base qualities are not provided; no much larger clone lies one nucleotide away.

This sample comprised CD4+ T cells from peripheral blood mononuclear cells, obtained in the second trimester of pregnancy. The chain uses TRBV29-1 and TRBJ2-6; matching of 6 bases hints at TRBD1 as the D gene. The receptor was isolated from a female donor in good health, enrolled as a control in a pregnancy study. The CDR3 protein: CSVDSSSGANVLTF. DNA sequence: TGCAGCGTGGACAGCAGCTCTGGGGCCAACGTCCTGACTTTC.